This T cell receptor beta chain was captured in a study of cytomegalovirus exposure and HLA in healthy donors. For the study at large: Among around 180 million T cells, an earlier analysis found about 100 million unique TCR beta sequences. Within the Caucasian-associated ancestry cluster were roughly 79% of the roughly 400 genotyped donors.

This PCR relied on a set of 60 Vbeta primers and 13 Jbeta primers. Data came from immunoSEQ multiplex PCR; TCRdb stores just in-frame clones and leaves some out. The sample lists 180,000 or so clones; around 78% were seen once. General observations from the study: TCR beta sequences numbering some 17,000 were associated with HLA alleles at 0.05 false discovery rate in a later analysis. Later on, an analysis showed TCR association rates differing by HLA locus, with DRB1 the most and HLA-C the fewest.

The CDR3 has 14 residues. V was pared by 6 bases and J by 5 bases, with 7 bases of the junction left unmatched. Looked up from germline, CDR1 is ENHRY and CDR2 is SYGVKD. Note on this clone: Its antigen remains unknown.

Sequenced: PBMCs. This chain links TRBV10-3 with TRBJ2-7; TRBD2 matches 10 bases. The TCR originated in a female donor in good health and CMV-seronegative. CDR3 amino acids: CAIRKGTSDDEQYF. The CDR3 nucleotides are TGTGCCATCAGGAAGGGGACTAGCGACGACGAGCAGTACTTC.